This T cell receptor beta chain is from a study of cytomegalovirus exposure and HLA in healthy donors. CDR1 and CDR2 (germline): MGHRA, YSYEKL. The V end was cut by 0 bases, the J end by 3 bases, with 6 bases between. This CDR3 is 13 amino acids long. This clone has at least ten counts. This specimen includes other DNA sequences encoding the same CDR3. Using immunoSEQ multiplex PCR, the repertoire was profiled, and TCRdb retains in-frame clones only, with some absent. The sample carries about 240,000 clones, roughly 89% recorded once. The chain recombines TRBV4-1 with TRBJ2-7; the D gene is possibly TRBD2 (6 bases). The origin of this receptor is a man aged 18 to 35 in good health and CMV-seronegative. Source material: PBMCs. CDR3 amino acids: CASSQERGYEQYF. The CDR3 coding sequence is TGCGCCAGCAGCCAAGAGCGGGGCTACGAGCAGTACTTC.